These T cell receptor beta chains were read from a single sample in a study of cytomegalovirus exposure and HLA in healthy donors. TCRdb's copy holds only in-frame clones and misses some; the assay was immunoSEQ multiplex PCR. Found here are 150,000 to 200,000 clones, around 87% of them singletons; the top ten hold 1.5% to 2%. The sequencing sample was made of PBMCs. The receptors stem from a woman between 18 and 29 years old in good health and CMV-seronegative. Each CDR3 is given with its conserved first and last residue. The D gene is left open where the match is weak. Clone size appears in some rows only: once, few, many, or a class for an expanded clone.

v_gene	d_gene	j_gene	len	abundance	CDR3aa	CDR3nt
TRBV27	TRBD2	TRBJ2-1	14	.	CASSSAGGHNEQFF	TGTGCCAGCAGTTCAGCGGGGGGCCACAATGAGCAGTTCTTC
TRBV28	TRBD2	TRBJ2-5	14	.	CCTGDGGAYETQYF	TGTTGTACTGGGGACGGGGGGGCCTATGAGACCCAGTACTTC
TRBV11-2	.	TRBJ2-1	14	.	CASSLSRGNGEQFF	TGTGCCAGCAGCTTATCTAGGGGGAATGGTGAGCAGTTCTTC
TRBV2	.	TRBJ1-1	14	once	CASIRDISNTEAFF	TGTGCCAGCATCAGGGACATCTCGAACACTGAAGCTTTCTTT
TRBV6-5	.	TRBJ1-1	13	.	CASSVAEYTEAFF	TGTGCCAGCAGTGTCGCCGAGTACACTGAAGCTTTCTTT
TRBV2	TRBD2	TRBJ2-1	15	.	CASNPRTSGGDEQFF	TGTGCCAGCAATCCTAGGACTAGCGGGGGCGATGAGCAGTTCTTC
TRBV7-2	TRBD2	TRBJ2-1	16	.	CASSLLPSGTYNEQFF	TGTGCCAGCAGCTTATTGCCTAGCGGAACCTACAATGAGCAGTTCTTC
TRBV7-8	TRBD1	TRBJ1-2	19	.	CASSLTPRGQGGLRYGYTF	TGTGCCAGCAGCCTTACCCCCAGGGGACAGGGGGGCCTGAGATATGGCTACACCTTC
TRBV30	.	TRBJ2-2	14	.	CAWSVVGSTGELFF	TGTGCCTGGAGTGTCGTCGGTAGCACCGGGGAGCTGTTTTTT
TRBV4-2	.	TRBJ2-5	16	.	CASSQGNGGAGETQYF	TGTGCCAGCAGCCAAGGGAACGGGGGAGCCGGGGAGACCCAGTACTTC
TRBV30	TRBD2	TRBJ2-5	14	.	CALRVAGWRETQYF	TGTGCCCTTAGGGTAGCGGGATGGAGGGAGACCCAGTACTTC
TRBV11-2	.	TRBJ2-7	13	.	CASRLAGGGEQYF	TGTGCCAGCAGGCTGGCAGGGGGAGGCGAGCAGTACTTC
TRBV18	TRBD1	TRBJ2-7	13	.	CASSEGQGYEQYF	TGTGCCAGCTCAGAAGGACAGGGCTACGAGCAGTACTTC
TRBV5-1	TRBD2	TRBJ2-1	15	.	CASSLGLAGEGEQFF	TGCGCCAGCAGCTTGGGTTTAGCGGGAGAAGGTGAGCAGTTCTTC
TRBV6-1	.	TRBJ2-3	16	.	CASSEGAGAFTDTQYF	TGTGCCAGCAGTGAAGGGGCAGGGGCGTTCACAGATACGCAGTATTTT
TRBV19	.	TRBJ2-2	14	once	CASSKGGRQWELFF	TGTGCCAGTAGTAAGGGGGGGCGGCAGTGGGAGCTGTTTTTT
TRBV30	TRBD1	TRBJ1-6	14	few	CAWSSTGSFSPLHF	TGTGCCTGGAGTTCGACAGGGAGTTTTTCACCCCTCCACTTT
TRBV5-4	.	TRBJ2-1	13	.	CASSRDSGNEQFF	TGTGCCAGCAGCAGGGACTCGGGGAACGAGCAGTTCTTC